Following are 17 T cell receptor beta chains from one sample sequenced in a study of tumor-infiltrating lymphocytes in primary liver carcinoma. Synthesis of TCR beta cDNA was carried out from 450 to 500 ng total RNA with a constant-region primer. Three-round nested multiplex PCR performed with slightly modified ARM-PCR produced the TCR beta libraries. Forward primers for TRBV1-TRBV30 and a C-beta reverse primer served the first two PCR rounds, at 10 cycles each. TCRdb called the multiplex PCR reads again in MiXCR, with one record for every CDR3 protein. The data show about 330,000 distinct CDR3 sequences, less than 75% seen once. The blood RNA (from unsorted whole blood) was obtained, and germline DNA was also extracted. The specimen sequenced was peripheral blood. These receptors originate from a middle-aged man with primary liver carcinoma and hepatitis B virus infection.

The table lists this clonotype with a count of one. The V call is TRBV11-2, the J call TRBJ1-5; D unresolved. The CDR3 runs 15 residues. Germline CDR1 SGHAT, CDR2 FQNNGV. Trimming left V 4 bases short and J 2 bases short, with 12 bases between. CDR3 DNA sequence: TGTGCCAGCAGCTCCCGGGGTGTGGGCAATCAGCCCCAGCATTTT. This codes for CASSSRGVGNQPQHF. Together with reference TRBV11-2 and TRBJ1-5, the CDR3 gives the full variable domain: EAGVAQSPRYKIIEKRQSVAFWCNPISGHATLYWYQQILGQGPKLLIQFQNNGVVDDSQLPKDRFSAERLKGVDSTLKIQPAKLEDSAVYLCASSSRGVGNQPQHFGDGTRLSIL.

Regarding this clonotype: Germline is not matched at one junction end, which may reflect a read error. V gene TRBV12-3 or TRBV12-4 combines with J gene TRBJ1-2; the D gene is possibly TRBD1 (6 bases). This CDR3 is built from 12 residues. As DNA, the CDR3 is TGTGCCAGCAGTTTGACGGGGGCTGACTACACCTTT. It is translated as CASSLTGADYTF.

This clonotype was picked up many times. The chain couples TRBV6-6 to TRBJ1-5; no clear D gene. With 4 bases removed from V and 3 bases from J, the gap between germline ends came to 13 bases. The CDR3 runs to 15 residues. Germline V gene data show CDR1 as MNHNY and CDR2 as SVGAGI (reference sequence). This chain's CDR3 is CASSFPPGLNQPQHF. The CDR3 DNA is TGTGCCAGCAGTTTCCCCCCGGGCCTCAATCAGCCCCAGCATTTT.

The V call is TRBV19, the J call TRBJ1-2; no clear D. CDR1 and CDR2 from the germline V gene are LNHDA and SQIVND (reference sequence). V was cut by 6 bases and J by 5 bases, with 7 bases left in between. The CDR3 extends over 11 amino acids. The CDR3 nucleotides are TGTGCCAGTAGGGACCGTTATGGCTACACCTTC. It specifies CASRDRYGYTF.

Notes on this clonotype: At one of its ends the junction is not consistent with the germline gene, which may arise from a read error. The chain recombines TRBV11-3 with TRBJ2-1, with D possibly TRBD2 on 6 matching bases. The CDR3 is 14 residues long. Looked up from germline, CDR1 is SGHNT and CDR2 is YENEEA. The CDR3 DNA follows: TGTGCCAGCAGCCAGAGACTAGGATACAATGAGCAATTCTTC. The encoded protein is CASSQRLGYNEQFF.

This clonotype was found a few times. This rearrangement joins TRBV5-1 to TRBJ2-7; D possibly corresponds to TRBD2 (6 bases). Germline V gene lookup returns CDR1 SGHRS and CDR2 YFSETQ. Trimming took off 6 bases at V and 2 bases at J, with 12 bases between the two ends. This CDR3 region has 13 residues. The CDR3 here is CASTTGETYEQYF. CDR3 sequence (DNA): TGCGCCAGCACCACGGGAGAAACCTACGAGCAGTACTTC.

Turning to this clonotype: One end of the junction is discordant with germline, which a read error may explain. This chain uses TRBV6-2 or TRBV6-3 with TRBJ1-2, with D possibly being TRBD1 (5 bases). Looked up from germline, CDR1 is MNHEY and CDR2 is SVGEGT. CDR3 length: 11 residues. The CDR3 loop is CASNYQGGYIF. DNA of the CDR3: TGTGCCAGCAACTACCAGGGCGGCTACATCTTC.

Many counts were recorded for this clonotype. This chain connects TRBV6-5 to TRBJ2-1; 8 nucleotides line up with TRBD1. CDR1 and CDR2 from the germline V gene are MNHEY and SVGAGI. The CDR3 loop spans 17 amino acids. V gave up 0 bases and J gave up 7 bases; unmatched junction bases: 11. CDR3: CASSYSRPGGAGNEQFF. CDR3 nucleotides: TGTGCCAGCAGTTACTCGAGACCAGGGGGCGCTGGGAATGAGCAGTTCTTC.

Comments on this clonotype: A read error may explain this, as a much larger clone is one base away. The chain carries TRBV6-6 and TRBJ2-3; D unresolved. Germline V gene data show CDR1 as MNHNY and CDR2 as SVGAGI (reference sequence). V gave up 6 bases and J gave up 2 bases, with 18 bases separating them. The CDR3 spans 16 residues. CDR3 loop: CASSGRSDPYTDTQYF. The DNA of the CDR3 is TGTGCCAGCAGCGGTCGCTCAGACCCCTACACAGATACGCAGTATTTT.

Turning to this clonotype: A much larger clonotype is one base distant, so this may be a read error. This sequence joins TRBV6-1 and TRBJ2-7, with TRBD2 identical over 7 bases. Trimming cost V 7 bases and J 5 bases; bases outside gene matches: 5. CDR1 is MNHNS, CDR2 SASEGT, per germline. The CDR3 has 12 residues. CDR3 region: CASNPREDEQYF. In DNA, the CDR3 is TGTGCCAGCAATCCTCGGGAGGACGAGCAGTACTTC.

Note on this clonotype: Since no conserved phenylalanine or tryptophan closes the CDR3, a read error is the likely cause. The rearrangement joins TRBV4-2 to TRBJ1-5; TRBD1 is a possible D gene (5 bases). The germline V gene has CDR1 LGHNA and CDR2 YNFKEQ. Trimming stripped 3 bases from V and 6 bases from J, with 15 bases between. The CDR3 is 15 residues long. The CDR3 region has the DNA TGTGCCAGCAGCCACGTGGGGACGGCGGGTCAGCCCCAGCATCTT. This translates into CASSHVGTAGQPQHL.

Details on this clonotype: The CDR3 carries no conserved terminal phenylalanine or tryptophan, so it likely arises from a read error. The rearrangement joins TRBV6-2 or TRBV6-3 to TRBJ2-1; D might be TRBD1 (6 bases). The CDR3 runs to 12 residues. The germline gives CDR1 MNHEY, CDR2 SVGEGT. V was clipped by 6 bases and J by 8 bases, with 11 bases between them. CDR3 protein: CASRQGPHEQFL. As DNA, the CDR3 is TGTGCCAGCAGGCAGGGGCCCCATGAGCAGTTCCTC.

Remarks on this clonotype: A much larger clone differs by one base, so this may be a read error. The chain employs TRBV6-5 and TRBJ2-3; D is tentatively TRBD1 or TRBD2 (5 bases each). Germline V gene sequence: CDR1 MNHEY, CDR2 SVGAGI. The V gene lost 6 bases and the J gene lost 4 bases, with 14 bases spanning the gap. The CDR3 contains 14 residues. CDR3 sequence (DNA): TGTGCCAGCAGCTCCCCGAGGGGAGCAGATACGCAGTATTTT. It specifies CASSSPRGADTQYF.

This clonotype was observed many times. The chain recombines TRBV6-5 with TRBJ2-7, with 8 bases aligning to TRBD2. The junction had 9 bases not matched to a gene; V was cut back by 5 bases and J by 3 bases. The germline V gene encodes CDR1 MNHEY and CDR2 SVGAGI. The CDR3 length is 15 residues. CDR3 DNA: TGTGCCAGCAGTCGTTCGGGACTAGGGGACTACGAGCAGTACTTC. Translation gives CASSRSGLGDYEQYF.

About this clonotype itself: This may stem from a read error, because a much larger clone lies one nucleotide away. Written as DNA, the CDR3 is TGCAGCTCCGAGGAGGGTTCCTACAATGAGCAGTTCTTC. Translation: CSSEEGSYNEQFF. V and J are TRBV29-1 and TRBJ2-1, with D tentatively TRBD2 (6 bases). The V and J ends lost 8 bases and 1 base respectively, with 12 bases between them. The CDR3 length is 13 residues. Germline V gives CDR1 SQVTM, CDR2 ANQGSEA.

The chain carries TRBV19 and TRBJ2-1; 8 bases map to TRBD2. The V gene's germline CDR1 is LNHDA and CDR2 SQIVND (reference sequence). After removal of 4 bases from V and 12 bases from J, the junction contained 5 bases not matched to a gene. The CDR3 spans 12 residues. CDR3 protein: CASSKLAGRQFF. The CDR3, as DNA: TGTGCCAGTAGTAAATTAGCGGGACGGCAGTTCTTC.

This chain joins TRBV12-3 or TRBV12-4 and TRBJ2-1, with 8 bases lining up with TRBD1. V shed 5 bases and J 6 bases; nucleotides not matched to a gene: 6. This CDR3 is built from 14 residues. CDR3 amino acids: CASSGRTGPNEQFF. In DNA form, the CDR3 reads TGTGCCAGCAGTGGACGGACAGGGCCCAATGAGCAGTTCTTC.